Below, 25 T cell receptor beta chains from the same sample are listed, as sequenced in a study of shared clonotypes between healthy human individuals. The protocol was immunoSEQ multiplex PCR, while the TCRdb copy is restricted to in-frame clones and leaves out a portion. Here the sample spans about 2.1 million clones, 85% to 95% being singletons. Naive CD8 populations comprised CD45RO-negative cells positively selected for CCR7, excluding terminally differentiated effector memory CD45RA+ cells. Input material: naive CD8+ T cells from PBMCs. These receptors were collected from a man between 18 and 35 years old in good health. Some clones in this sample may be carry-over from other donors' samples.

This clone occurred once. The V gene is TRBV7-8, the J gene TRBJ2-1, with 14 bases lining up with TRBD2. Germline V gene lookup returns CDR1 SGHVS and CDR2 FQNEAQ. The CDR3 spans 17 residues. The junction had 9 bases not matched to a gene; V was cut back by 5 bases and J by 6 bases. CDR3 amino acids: CASSPGLAGVRVNEQFF. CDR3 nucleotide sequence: TGTGCCAGCAGCCCGGGACTAGCGGGAGTCCGGGTCAATGAGCAGTTCTTC.

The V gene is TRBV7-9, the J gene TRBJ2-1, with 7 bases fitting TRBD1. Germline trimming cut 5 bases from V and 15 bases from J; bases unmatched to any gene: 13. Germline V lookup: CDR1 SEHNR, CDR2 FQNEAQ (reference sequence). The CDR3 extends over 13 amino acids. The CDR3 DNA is TGTGCCAGCAGCGCCCCCACGGCAGGGGGTCTGTTCTTC. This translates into CASSAPTAGGLFF.

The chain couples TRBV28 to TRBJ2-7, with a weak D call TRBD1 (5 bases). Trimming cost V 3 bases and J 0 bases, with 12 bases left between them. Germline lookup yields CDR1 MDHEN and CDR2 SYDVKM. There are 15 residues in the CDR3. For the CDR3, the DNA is TGTGCCAGCAGTTTTGGGGCAGAGAGCTCCTACGAGCAGTACTTC. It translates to CASSFGAESSYEQYF.

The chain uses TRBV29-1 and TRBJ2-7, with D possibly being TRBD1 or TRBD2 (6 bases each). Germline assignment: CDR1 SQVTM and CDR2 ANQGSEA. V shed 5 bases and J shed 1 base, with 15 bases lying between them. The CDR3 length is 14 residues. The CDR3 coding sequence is TGCAGCGTTTTGGGGGGCGGGAAGTCCTACGAGCAGTACTTC. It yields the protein CSVLGGGKSYEQYF.

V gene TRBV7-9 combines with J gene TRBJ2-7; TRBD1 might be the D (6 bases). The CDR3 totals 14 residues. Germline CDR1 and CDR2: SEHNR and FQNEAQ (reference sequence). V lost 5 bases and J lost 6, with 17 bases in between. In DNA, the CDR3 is TGTGCCAGCAGCCAGGGGCAAGGGTTTGGCGAGCAGTACTTC. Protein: CASSQGQGFGEQYF.

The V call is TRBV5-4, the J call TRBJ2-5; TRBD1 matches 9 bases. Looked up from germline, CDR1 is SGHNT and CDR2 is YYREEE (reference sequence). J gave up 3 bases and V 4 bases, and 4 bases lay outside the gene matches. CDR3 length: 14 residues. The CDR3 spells CASSGTGWEETQYF. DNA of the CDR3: TGTGCCAGCAGCGGGACAGGGTGGGAAGAGACCCAGTACTTC. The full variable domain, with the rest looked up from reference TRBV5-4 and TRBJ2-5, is ETGVTQSPTHLIKTRGQQVTLRCSSQSGHNTVSWYQQALGQGPQFIFQYYREEENGRGNFPPRFSGLQFPNYSSELNVNALELDDSALYLCASSGTGWEETQYFGPGTRLLVL.

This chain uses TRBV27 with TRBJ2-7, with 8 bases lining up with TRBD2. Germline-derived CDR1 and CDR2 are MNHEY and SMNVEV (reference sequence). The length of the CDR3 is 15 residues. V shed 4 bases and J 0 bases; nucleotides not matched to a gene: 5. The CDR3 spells CASSSFSGNSYEQYF. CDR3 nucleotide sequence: TGTGCCAGCAGTTCCTTTAGCGGGAACTCCTACGAGCAGTACTTC.

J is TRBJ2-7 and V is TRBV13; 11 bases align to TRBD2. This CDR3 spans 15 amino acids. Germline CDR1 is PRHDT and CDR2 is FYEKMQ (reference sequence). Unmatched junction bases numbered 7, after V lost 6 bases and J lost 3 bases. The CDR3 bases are TGTGCCAGCAGTTACCCAACTAGCGGGAGCTACGAGCAGTACTTC. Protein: CASSYPTSGSYEQYF.

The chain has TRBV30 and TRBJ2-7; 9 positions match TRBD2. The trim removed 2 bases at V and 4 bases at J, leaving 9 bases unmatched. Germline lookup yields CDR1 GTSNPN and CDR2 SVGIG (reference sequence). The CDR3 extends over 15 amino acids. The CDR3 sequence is CAWSSVAGVPYEQYF. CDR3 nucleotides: TGTGCCTGGAGTTCCGTAGCGGGAGTACCGTACGAGCAGTACTTC.

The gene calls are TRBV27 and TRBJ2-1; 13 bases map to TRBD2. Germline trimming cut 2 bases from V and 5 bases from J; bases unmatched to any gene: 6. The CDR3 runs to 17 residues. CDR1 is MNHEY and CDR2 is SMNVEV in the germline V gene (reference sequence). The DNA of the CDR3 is TGTGCCAGCAGTTTACTACTAGCGGGAGGGCCTGACAATGAGCAGTTCTTC. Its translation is CASSLLLAGGPDNEQFF.

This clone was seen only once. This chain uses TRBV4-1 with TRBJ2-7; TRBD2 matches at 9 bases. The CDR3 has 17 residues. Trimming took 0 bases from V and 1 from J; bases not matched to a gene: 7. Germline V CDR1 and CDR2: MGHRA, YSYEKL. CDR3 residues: CASSQDKPGLASYEQYF. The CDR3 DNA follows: TGCGCCAGCAGCCAAGATAAACCGGGACTAGCATCCTACGAGCAGTACTTC.

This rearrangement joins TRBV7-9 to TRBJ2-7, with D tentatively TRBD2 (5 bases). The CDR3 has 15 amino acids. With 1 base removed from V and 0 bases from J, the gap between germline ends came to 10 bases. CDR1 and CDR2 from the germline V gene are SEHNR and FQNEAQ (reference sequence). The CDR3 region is CASSLGPAASYEQYF. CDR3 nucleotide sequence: TGTGCCAGCAGCTTAGGGCCAGCGGCCTCCTACGAGCAGTACTTC. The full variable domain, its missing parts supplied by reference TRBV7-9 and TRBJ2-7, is DTGVSQNPRHKITKRGQNVTFRCDPISEHNRLYWYRQTLGQGPEFLTYFQNEAQLEKSRLLSDRFSAERPKGSFSTLEIQRTEQGDSAMYLCASSLGPAASYEQYFGPGTRLTVT.

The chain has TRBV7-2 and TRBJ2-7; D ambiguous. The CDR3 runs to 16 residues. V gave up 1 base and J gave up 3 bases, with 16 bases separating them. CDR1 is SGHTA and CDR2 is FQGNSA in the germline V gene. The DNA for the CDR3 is TGTGCCAGCAGCTTAGGGTCGCCGCTTGGAAACTACGAGCAGTACTTC. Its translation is CASSLGSPLGNYEQYF.

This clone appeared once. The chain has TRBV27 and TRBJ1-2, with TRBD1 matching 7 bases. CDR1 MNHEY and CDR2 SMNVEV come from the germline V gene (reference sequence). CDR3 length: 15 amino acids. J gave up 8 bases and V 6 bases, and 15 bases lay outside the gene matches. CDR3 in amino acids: CASSLYTQGGEGYTF. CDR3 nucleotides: TGTGCCAGCAGCCTATATACCCAGGGGGGAGAGGGCTACACCTTC.

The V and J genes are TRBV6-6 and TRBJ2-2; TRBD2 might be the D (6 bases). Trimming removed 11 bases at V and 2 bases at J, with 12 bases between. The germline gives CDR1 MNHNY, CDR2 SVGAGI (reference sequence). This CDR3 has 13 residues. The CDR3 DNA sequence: TGTGCCGCGGAGGGCCAAAACACCGGGGAGCTGTTTTTT. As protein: CAAEGQNTGELFF.

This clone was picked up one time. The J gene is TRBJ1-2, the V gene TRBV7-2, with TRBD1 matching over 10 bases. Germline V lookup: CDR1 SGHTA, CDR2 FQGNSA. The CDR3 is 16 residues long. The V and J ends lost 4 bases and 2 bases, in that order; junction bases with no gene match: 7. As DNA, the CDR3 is TGTGCCAGCAGCTCCCGGGACAGGGGAATCAACTATGGCTACACCTTC. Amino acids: CASSSRDRGINYGYTF.

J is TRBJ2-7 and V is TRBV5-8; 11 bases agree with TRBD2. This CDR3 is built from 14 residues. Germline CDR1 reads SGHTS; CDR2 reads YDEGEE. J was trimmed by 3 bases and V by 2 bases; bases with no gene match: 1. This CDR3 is CASSFTSGSYEQYF. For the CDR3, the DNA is TGTGCCAGCAGCTTTACTAGCGGGAGCTACGAGCAGTACTTC.

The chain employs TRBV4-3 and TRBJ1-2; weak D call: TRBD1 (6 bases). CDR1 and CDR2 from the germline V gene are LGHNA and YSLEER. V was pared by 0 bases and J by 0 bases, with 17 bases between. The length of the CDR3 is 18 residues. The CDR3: CASSQEPRGTNPNYGYTF. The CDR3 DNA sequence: TGCGCCAGCAGCCAAGAACCCAGGGGCACCAACCCTAACTATGGCTACACCTTC.

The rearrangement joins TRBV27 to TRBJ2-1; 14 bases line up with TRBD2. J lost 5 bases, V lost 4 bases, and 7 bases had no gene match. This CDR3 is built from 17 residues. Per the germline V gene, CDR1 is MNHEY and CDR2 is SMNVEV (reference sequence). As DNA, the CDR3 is TGTGCCAGCAGTTCCCCGGGACTAGCGGGAGTGAACAATGAGCAGTTCTTC. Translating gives CASSSPGLAGVNNEQFF.

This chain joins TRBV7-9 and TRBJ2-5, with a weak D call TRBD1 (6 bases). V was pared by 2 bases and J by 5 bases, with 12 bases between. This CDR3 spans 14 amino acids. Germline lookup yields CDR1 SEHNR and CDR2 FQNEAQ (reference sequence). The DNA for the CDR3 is TGTGCCAGCAGCTTATCAACAGGGTACGAGACCCAGTACTTC. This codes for CASSLSTGYETQYF. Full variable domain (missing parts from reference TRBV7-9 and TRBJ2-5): DTGVSQNPRHKITKRGQNVTFRCDPISEHNRLYWYRQTLGQGPEFLTYFQNEAQLEKSRLLSDRFSAERPKGSFSTLEIQRTEQGDSAMYLCASSLSTGYETQYFGPGTRLLVL.

The CDR3 sequence: CASSLAARESQYF. In nucleotides, the CDR3 is TGTGCCAGCAGCTTAGCTGCGAGGGAGTCCCAGTACTTC. The chain couples TRBV11-1 to TRBJ2-5, with D possibly TRBD2 on 5 matching bases. The germline gives CDR1 SGHAT, CDR2 FQDESV (reference sequence). The CDR3 is made up of 13 amino acids. Trimming cost V 0 bases and J 9 bases, with 11 bases left between them.

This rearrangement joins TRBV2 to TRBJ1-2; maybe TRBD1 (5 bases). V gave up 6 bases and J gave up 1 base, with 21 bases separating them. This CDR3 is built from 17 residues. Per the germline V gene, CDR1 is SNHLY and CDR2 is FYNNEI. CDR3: CASSADTNAGFNYGYTF. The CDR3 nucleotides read TGTGCCAGCAGCGCGGATACTAATGCAGGGTTTAACTATGGCTACACCTTC. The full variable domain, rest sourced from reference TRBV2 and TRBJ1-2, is EPEVTQTPSHQVTQMGQEVILRCVPISNHLYFYWYRQILGQKVEFLVSFYNNEISEKSEIFDDQFSVERPDGSNFTLKIRSTKLEDSAMYFCASSADTNAGFNYGYTFGSGTRLTVV.

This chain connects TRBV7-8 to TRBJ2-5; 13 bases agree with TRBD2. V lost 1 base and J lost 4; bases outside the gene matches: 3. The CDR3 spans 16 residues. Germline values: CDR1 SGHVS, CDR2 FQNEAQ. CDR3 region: CASSLVGLAGTETQYF. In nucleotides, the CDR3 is TGTGCCAGCAGCTTAGTGGGACTAGCGGGAACAGAGACCCAGTACTTC.

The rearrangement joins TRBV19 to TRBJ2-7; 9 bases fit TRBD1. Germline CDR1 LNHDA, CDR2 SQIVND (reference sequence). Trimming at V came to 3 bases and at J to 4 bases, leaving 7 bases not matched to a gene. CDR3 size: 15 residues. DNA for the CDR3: TGTGCCAGTAGTATCTTGGGGACAGGGAGGTACGAGCAGTACTTC. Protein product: CASSILGTGRYEQYF. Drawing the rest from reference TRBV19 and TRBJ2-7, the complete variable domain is DGGITQSPKYLFRKEGQNVTLSCEQNLNHDAMYWYRQDPGQGLRLIYYSQIVNDFQKGDIAEGYSVSREKKESFPLTVTSAQKNPTAFYLCASSILGTGRYEQYFGPGTRLTVT.

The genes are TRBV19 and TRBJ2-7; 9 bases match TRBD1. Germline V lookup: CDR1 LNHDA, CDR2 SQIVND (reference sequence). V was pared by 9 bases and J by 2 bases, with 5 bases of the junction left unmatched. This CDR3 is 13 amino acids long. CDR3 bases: TGTGCCAGCCGGGACAGGGCTACCTACGAGCAGTACTTC. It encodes CASRDRATYEQYF.